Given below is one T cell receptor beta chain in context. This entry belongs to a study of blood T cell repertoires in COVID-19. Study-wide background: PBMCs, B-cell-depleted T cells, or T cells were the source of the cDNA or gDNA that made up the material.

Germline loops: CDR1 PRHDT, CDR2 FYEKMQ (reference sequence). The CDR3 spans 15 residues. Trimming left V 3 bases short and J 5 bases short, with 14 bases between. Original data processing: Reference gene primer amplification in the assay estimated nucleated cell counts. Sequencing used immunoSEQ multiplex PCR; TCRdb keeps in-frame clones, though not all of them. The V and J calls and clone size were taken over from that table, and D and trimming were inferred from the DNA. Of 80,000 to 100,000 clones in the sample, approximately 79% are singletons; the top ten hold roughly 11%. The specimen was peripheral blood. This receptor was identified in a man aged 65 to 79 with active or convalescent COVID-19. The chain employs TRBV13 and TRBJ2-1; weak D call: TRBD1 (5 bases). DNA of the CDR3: TGTGCCAGCAGCTTGGTCCAGGGTAGGGACAATGAGCAGTTCTTC. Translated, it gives CASSLVQGRDNEQFF.